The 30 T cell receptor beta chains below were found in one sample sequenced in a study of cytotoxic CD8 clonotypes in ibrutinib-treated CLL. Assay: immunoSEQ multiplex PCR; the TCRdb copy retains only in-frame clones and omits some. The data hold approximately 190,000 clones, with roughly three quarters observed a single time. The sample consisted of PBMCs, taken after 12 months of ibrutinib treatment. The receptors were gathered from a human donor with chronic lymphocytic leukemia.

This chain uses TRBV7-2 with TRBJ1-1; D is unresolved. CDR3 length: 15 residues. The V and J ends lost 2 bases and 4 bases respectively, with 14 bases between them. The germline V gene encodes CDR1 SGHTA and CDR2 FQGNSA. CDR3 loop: CASSLQRGGGTEAFF. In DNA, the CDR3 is TGTGCCAGCAGCTTACAACGGGGAGGAGGCACTGAAGCTTTCTTT.

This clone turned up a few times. The CDR3 coding sequence is TGTGCCAGCAGTGACTTCGGACTAGCGGGAGGGAGAAAAGAGACCCAGTACTTC. As protein: CASSDFGLAGGRKETQYF. The chain uses TRBV27 and TRBJ2-5, with 15 bases that match TRBD2. The V segment lost 5 bases and the J segment 3 bases; nucleotides outside the gene matches: 10. Germline lookup yields CDR1 MNHEY and CDR2 SMNVEV (reference sequence). There are 18 residues in the CDR3.

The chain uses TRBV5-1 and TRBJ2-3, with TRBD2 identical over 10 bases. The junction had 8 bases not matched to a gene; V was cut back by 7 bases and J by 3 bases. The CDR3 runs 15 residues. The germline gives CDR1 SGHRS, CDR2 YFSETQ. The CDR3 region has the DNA TGCGCCAGCTCCCGACTAGCGGGTAAAACAGATACGCAGTATTTT. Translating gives CASSRLAGKTDTQYF.

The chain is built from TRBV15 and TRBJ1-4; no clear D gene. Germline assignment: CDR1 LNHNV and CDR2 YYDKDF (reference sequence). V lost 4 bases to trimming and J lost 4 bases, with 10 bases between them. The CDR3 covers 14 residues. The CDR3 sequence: CATSKEGINEKLFF. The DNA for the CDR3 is TGTGCCACCAGCAAGGAGGGAATTAATGAAAAACTGTTTTTT.

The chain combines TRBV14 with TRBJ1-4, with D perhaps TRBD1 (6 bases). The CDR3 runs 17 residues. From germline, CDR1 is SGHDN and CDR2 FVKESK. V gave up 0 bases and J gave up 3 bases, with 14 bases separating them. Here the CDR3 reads CASSQELPGQPNEKLFF. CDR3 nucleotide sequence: TGTGCCAGCAGCCAAGAGCTCCCCGGACAGCCTAATGAAAAACTGTTTTTT.

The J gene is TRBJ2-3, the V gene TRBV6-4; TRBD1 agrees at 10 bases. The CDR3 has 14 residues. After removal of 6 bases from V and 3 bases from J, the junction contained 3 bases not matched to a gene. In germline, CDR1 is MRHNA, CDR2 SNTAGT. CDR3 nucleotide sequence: TGTGCCAGCAGAAGGGACAGGGGTACAGATACGCAGTATTTT. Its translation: CASRRDRGTDTQYF.

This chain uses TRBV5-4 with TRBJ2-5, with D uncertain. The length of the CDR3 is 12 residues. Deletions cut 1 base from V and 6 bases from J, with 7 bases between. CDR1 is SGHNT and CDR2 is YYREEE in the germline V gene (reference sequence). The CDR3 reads CASSLSSKTQYF. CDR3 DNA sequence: TGTGCCAGCAGCTTGTCATCGAAGACCCAGTACTTC.

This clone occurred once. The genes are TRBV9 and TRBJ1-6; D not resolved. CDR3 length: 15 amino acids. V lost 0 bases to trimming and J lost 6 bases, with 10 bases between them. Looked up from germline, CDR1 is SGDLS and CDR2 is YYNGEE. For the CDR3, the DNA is TGTGCCAGCAGCGTAGACGGGGTCCTTAATTCACCCCTCCACTTT. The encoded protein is CASSVDGVLNSPLHF. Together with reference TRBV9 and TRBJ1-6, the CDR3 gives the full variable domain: DSGVTQTPKHLITATGQRVTLRCSPRSGDLSVYWYQQSLDQGLQFLIQYYNGEERAKGNILERFSAQQFPDLHSELNLSSLELGDSALYFCASSVDGVLNSPLHFGNGTRLTVT.

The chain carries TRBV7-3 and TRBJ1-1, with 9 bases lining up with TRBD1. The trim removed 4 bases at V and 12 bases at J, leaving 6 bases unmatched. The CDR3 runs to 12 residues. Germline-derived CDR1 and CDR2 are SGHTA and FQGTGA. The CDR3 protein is CASSSGQGRSFF. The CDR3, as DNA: TGTGCCAGCAGCTCCGGACAGGGGCGTTCTTTCTTT.

The CDR3 sequence: CASSMGQGGNYGYTF. CDR3 sequence (DNA): TGTGCCAGTAGTATGGGACAGGGTGGGAACTATGGCTACACCTTC. V gene TRBV19 combines with J gene TRBJ1-2; TRBD1 matches 9 bases. Trimming at V came to 3 bases and at J to 2 bases, leaving 4 bases not matched to a gene. This CDR3 region has 15 residues. Germline V lookup: CDR1 LNHDA, CDR2 SQIVND (reference sequence).

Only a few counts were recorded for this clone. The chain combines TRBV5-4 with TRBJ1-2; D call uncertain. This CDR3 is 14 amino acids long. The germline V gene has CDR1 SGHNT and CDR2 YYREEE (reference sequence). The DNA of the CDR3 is TGTGCTGTTACCATTGGCGTTGAAGCCTATGGCTACACCTTC. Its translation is CAVTIGVEAYGYTF.

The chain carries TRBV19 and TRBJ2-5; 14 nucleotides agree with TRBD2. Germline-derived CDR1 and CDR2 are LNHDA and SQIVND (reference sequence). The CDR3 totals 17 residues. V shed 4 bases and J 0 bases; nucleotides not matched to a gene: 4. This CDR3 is CASSNGLAGGYQETQYF. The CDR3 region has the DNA TGTGCCAGTAGTAACGGACTAGCGGGAGGATACCAAGAGACCCAGTACTTC.

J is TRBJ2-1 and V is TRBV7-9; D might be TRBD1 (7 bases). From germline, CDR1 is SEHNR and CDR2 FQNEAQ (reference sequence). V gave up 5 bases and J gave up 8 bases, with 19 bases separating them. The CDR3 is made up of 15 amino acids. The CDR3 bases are TGTGCCAGCAGCCCCCAGGGGGGCTGGGGAGATGAGCAGTTCTTC. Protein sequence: CASSPQGGWGDEQFF. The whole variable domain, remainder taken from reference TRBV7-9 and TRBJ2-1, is DTGVSQNPRHKITKRGQNVTFRCDPISEHNRLYWYRQTLGQGPEFLTYFQNEAQLEKSRLLSDRFSAERPKGSFSTLEIQRTEQGDSAMYLCASSPQGGWGDEQFFGPGTRLTVL.

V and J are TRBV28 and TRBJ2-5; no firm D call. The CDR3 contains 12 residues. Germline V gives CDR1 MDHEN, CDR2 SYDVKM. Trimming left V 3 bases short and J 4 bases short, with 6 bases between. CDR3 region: CASSFPPETQYF. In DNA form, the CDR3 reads TGTGCCAGCAGTTTTCCCCCAGAGACCCAGTACTTC.

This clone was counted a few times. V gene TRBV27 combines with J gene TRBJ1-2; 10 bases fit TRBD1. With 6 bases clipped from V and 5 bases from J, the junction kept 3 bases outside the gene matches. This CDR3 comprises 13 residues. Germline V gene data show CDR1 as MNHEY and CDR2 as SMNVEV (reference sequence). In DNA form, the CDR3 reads TGTGCCAGCAGGCGGGACAGGGGTTATGGCTACACCTTC. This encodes CASRRDRGYGYTF.

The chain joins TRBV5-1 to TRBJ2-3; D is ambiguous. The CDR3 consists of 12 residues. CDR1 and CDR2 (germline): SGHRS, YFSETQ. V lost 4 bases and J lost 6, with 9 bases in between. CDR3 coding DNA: TGCGCCAGCAGCCTGGAAACGGATACGCAGTATTTT. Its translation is CASSLETDTQYF.

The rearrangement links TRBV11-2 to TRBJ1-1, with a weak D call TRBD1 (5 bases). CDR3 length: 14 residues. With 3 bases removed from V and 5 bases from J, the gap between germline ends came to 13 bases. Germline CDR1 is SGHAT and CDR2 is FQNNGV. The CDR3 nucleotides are TGTGCCAGCAGCTTGGGCATTGGGGGGACTGAAGCTTTCTTT. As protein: CASSLGIGGTEAFF.

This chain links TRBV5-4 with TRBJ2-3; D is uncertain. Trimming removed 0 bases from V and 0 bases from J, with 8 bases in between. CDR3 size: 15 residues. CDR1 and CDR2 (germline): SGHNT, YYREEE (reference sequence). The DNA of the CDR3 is TGTGCCAGCAGCTTGGGGGGTTCTAGCACAGATACGCAGTATTTT. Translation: CASSLGGSSTDTQYF.

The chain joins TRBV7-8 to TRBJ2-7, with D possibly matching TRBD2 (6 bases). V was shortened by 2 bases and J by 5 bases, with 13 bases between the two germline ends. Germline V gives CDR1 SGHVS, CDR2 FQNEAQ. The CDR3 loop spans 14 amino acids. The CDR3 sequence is CASSLNRGTNEQYF. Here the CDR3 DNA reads TGTGCCAGCAGCTTAAATCGGGGGACGAACGAGCAGTACTTC.

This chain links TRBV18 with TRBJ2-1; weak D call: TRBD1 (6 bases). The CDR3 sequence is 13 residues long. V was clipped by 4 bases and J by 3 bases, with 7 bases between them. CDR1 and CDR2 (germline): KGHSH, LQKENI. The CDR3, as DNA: TGTGCCAGCTCACTGGACAGCTACAATGAGCAGTTCTTC. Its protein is CASSLDSYNEQFF.

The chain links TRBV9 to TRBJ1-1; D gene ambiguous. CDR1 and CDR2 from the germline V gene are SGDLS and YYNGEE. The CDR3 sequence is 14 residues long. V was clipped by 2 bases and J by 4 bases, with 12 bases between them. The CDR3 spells CASSVVGKVTEAFF. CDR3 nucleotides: TGTGCCAGCAGCGTTGTGGGGAAGGTCACTGAAGCTTTCTTT.

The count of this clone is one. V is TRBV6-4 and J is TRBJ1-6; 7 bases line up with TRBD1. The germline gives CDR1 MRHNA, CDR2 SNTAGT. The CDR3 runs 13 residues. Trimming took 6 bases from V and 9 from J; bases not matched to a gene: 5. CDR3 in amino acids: CASSSGTASPLHF. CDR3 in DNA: TGTGCCAGCAGCTCCGGGACAGCTTCACCCCTCCACTTT.

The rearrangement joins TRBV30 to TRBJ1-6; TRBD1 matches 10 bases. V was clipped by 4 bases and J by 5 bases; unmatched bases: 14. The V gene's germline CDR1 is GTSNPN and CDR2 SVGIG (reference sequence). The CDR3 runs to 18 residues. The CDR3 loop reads CAWMRTGGMFLHNSPLHF. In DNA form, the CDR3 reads TGTGCCTGGATGAGGACAGGGGGAATGTTTTTGCATAATTCACCCCTCCACTTT.

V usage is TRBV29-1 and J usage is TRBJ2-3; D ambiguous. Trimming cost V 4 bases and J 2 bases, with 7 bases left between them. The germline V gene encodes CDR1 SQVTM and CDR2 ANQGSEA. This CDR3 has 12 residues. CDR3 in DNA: TGCAGCGTTGCACAGCTCACAGATACGCAGTATTTT. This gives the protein CSVAQLTDTQYF.

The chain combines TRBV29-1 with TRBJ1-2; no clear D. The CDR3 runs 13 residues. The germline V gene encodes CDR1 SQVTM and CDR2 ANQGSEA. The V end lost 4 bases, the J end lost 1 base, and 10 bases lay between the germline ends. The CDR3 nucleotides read TGCAGCGTTGGTTCTGGGGATAACTATGGCTACACCTTC. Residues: CSVGSGDNYGYTF.

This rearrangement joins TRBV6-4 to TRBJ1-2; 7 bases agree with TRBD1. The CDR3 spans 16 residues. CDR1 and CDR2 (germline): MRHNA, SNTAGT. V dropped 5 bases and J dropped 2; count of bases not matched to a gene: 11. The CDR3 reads CASSPTAQTGNYGYTF. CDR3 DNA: TGTGCCAGCAGTCCCACTGCCCAGACAGGGAACTATGGCTACACCTTC.

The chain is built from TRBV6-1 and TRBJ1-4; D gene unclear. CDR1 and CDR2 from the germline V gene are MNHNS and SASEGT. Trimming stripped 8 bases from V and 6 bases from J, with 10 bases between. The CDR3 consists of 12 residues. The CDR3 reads CASSAAHEKLFF. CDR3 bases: TGTGCCAGCTCCGCCGCCCATGAAAAACTGTTTTTT.

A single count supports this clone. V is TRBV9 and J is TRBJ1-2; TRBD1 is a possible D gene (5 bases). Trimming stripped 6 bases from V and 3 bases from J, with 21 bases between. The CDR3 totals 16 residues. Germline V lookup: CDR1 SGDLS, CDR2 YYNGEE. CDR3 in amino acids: CASTSRSGRTDYGYTF. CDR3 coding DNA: TGTGCCAGCACCTCGAGGTCAGGGAGGACGGACTATGGCTACACCTTC.

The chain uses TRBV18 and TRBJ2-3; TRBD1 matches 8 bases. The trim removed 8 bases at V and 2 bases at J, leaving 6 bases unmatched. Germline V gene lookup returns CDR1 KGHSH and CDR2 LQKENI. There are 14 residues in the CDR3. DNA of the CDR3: TGTGCCAGCGGGCAGGGGGCTTCCACAGATACGCAGTATTTT. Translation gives CASGQGASTDTQYF.

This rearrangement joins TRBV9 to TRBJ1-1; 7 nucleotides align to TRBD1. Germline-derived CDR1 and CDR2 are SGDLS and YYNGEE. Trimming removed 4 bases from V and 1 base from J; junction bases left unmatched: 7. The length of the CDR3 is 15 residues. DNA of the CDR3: TGTGCCAGCAGCCGCGCCGGGACAGAGAACACTGAAGCTTTCTTT. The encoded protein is CASSRAGTENTEAFF.